The 14 T cell receptor beta chains listed next were all sequenced from one sample in a study of blood T cell repertoires in COVID-19. TCRdb keeps only in-frame clones here, not all; method: immunoSEQ multiplex PCR. The sample includes about 93,000 clones, roughly 90% seen only once; the top ten take 15% to 20%. The sample taken for sequencing was peripheral blood. The source is a woman at least 80 years old with acute or convalescent COVID-19.

J is TRBJ1-4 and V is TRBV19; 9 nucleotides align to TRBD1. The trim removed 4 bases at V and 8 bases at J, leaving 5 bases unmatched. Looked up from germline, CDR1 is LNHDA and CDR2 is SQIVND (reference sequence). This CDR3 spans 14 amino acids. The CDR3 DNA reads TGTGCCAGTAGTAAGCGGGACAGGGAAGAAAAACTGTTTTTT. Encoded protein: CASSKRDREEKLFF.

The chain joins TRBV11-2 to TRBJ1-3; D is perhaps TRBD1 (6 bases). The CDR3 length is 16 residues. Trimming pared 3 bases from V and 0 bases from J, leaving 12 bases between. Germline V gives CDR1 SGHAT, CDR2 FQNNGV. This CDR3 reads CASSLGRGVSGNTIYF. CDR3 sequence (DNA): TGTGCCAGCAGCTTGGGCAGGGGCGTCTCTGGAAACACCATATATTTT.

V gene TRBV12-3 or TRBV12-4 combines with J gene TRBJ1-6; no clear D. V dropped 5 bases and J dropped 8 bases, with 7 bases sitting between them. This CDR3 is built from 12 residues. CDR3 sequence reads: CASSPRDSPLHF. DNA for the CDR3: TGTGCCAGCAGTCCGAGGGATTCACCCCTCCACTTT.

The rearrangement joins TRBV2 to TRBJ1-4; D perhaps matches TRBD1 (5 bases). CDR3 length: 13 amino acids. Germline V lookup: CDR1 SNHLY, CDR2 FYNNEI. Trimming pared 8 bases from V and 7 bases from J, leaving 14 bases between. Here the CDR3 reads CASSWGVFEKLFF. In nucleotides, the CDR3 is TGTGCCAGCTCCTGGGGCGTTTTTGAAAAACTGTTTTTT.

V gene TRBV7-8 combines with J gene TRBJ2-2, with D possibly being TRBD2 (7 bases). V was clipped by 3 bases and J by 0 bases, with 17 bases between them. This CDR3 is 18 amino acids long. Germline-derived CDR1 and CDR2 are SGHVS and FQNEAQ. DNA of the CDR3: TGTGCCAGCAGCTTGAGGGGGGCGGGGGCGGCGAACACCGGGGAGCTGTTTTTT. The encoded protein is CASSLRGAGAANTGELFF.

This clone was recorded only once. The gene calls are TRBV4-2 and TRBJ2-2; perhaps TRBD1 as D (5 bases). CDR3 length equals 17 residues. V was trimmed by 0 bases and J by 0 bases, leaving 11 bases between them. The V gene's germline CDR1 is LGHNA and CDR2 YNFKEQ. The chain's CDR3 is CASSQEAGWANTGELFF. The CDR3 region has the DNA TGTGCCAGCAGCCAAGAAGCAGGGTGGGCGAACACCGGGGAGCTGTTTTTT.

CDR3 in amino acids: CASSYLMNTEAFF. CDR3 nucleotide sequence: TGCGCCAGCAGCTATTTAATGAACACTGAAGCTTTCTTT. J is TRBJ1-1 and V is TRBV5-1; the D is unclear. This CDR3 is built from 13 residues. Germline-derived CDR1 and CDR2 are SGHRS and YFSETQ. V was cut by 3 bases and J by 0 bases, with 6 bases left in between.

The chain employs TRBV7-2 and TRBJ2-3, with a possible D match to TRBD1 (6 bases). Germline-derived CDR1 and CDR2 are SGHTA and FQGNSA. There are 15 residues in the CDR3. The V gene lost 0 bases and the J gene lost 1 base, with 8 bases spanning the gap. For the CDR3, the DNA is TGTGCCAGCAGCTTAGCGGCAGGGGGCACAGATACGCAGTATTTT. The encoded protein is CASSLAAGGTDTQYF. Full variable domain (remainder filled in from reference TRBV7-2 and TRBJ2-3): GAGVSQSPSNKVTEKGKDVELRCDPISGHTALYWYRQSLGQGLEFLIYFQGNSAPDKSGLPSDRFSAERTGGSVSTLTIQRTQQEDSAVYLCASSLAAGGTDTQYFGPGTRLTVL.

V is TRBV28 and J is TRBJ2-3; D might be TRBD2 (6 bases). The CDR3 length is 15 residues. Germline-derived CDR1 and CDR2 are MDHEN and SYDVKM. Trimming pared 2 bases from V and 2 bases from J, leaving 11 bases between. The CDR3 DNA reads TGTGCCAGCAGTTTAGGCGGGGTAAACACAGATACGCAGTATTTT. Encoded protein: CASSLGGVNTDTQYF.

This chain joins TRBV6-1 and TRBJ2-7; weak D call: TRBD1 (6 bases). The germline CDR1 and CDR2 sequences are MNHNS and SASEGT. Trimming took 5 bases from V and 6 from J, leaving 8 bases between them. This CDR3 has 11 residues. The CDR3 nucleotides read TGTGCCAGCAGTCCCAGGGGCGAGCAGTACTTC. Translated: CASSPRGEQYF.

The CDR3 protein is CAIRQGYNTEAFF. The CDR3 coding sequence is TGTGCCATCAGACAGGGCTACAACACTGAAGCTTTCTTT. The chain employs TRBV10-3 and TRBJ1-1, with a weak D call TRBD1 (6 bases). There are 13 residues in the CDR3. The germline V and J ends were trimmed by 6 bases and 2 bases, with 10 bases remaining between them. Germline values: CDR1 ENHRY, CDR2 SYGVKD.

The chain joins TRBV10-3 to TRBJ2-1, with TRBD1 matching 8 bases. In germline, CDR1 is ENHRY, CDR2 SYGVKD. Unmatched junction bases numbered 4, after V lost 9 bases and J lost 3 bases. The CDR3 runs to 13 residues. The CDR3 DNA reads TGTGCCATAGAGGACAGGGACTACAATGAGCAGTTCTTC. This sequence encodes CAIEDRDYNEQFF.

This sequence joins TRBV29-1 and TRBJ2-3; 9 bases are shared with TRBD1. The V segment lost 1 base and the J segment 5 bases; nucleotides outside the gene matches: 4. Looked up from germline, CDR1 is SQVTM and CDR2 is ANQGSEA. The CDR3 consists of 14 residues. The CDR3 sequence: CSVEGGQGGDTQYF. CDR3 nucleotide sequence: TGCAGCGTTGAAGGGGGACAGGGAGGAGATACGCAGTATTTT.

The chain uses TRBV12-5 and TRBJ1-2; D ambiguous. V was clipped by 6 bases and J by 6 bases, with 14 bases between them. The germline gives CDR1 LGHNT, CDR2 FRNRAP. This CDR3 comprises 13 residues. DNA of the CDR3: TGTGCTAGTGGGTTGTGGCAGGTTAATGGCTACACCTTC. This sequence encodes CASGLWQVNGYTF.